This T cell receptor beta chain stems from a study of shared clonotypes between healthy human individuals. Clones were read by immunoSEQ multiplex PCR, and TCRdb kept only the in-frame ones, dropping some. The sample has about 2.5 million clones, less than 95% seen once; the top ten hold around 0.38%. The study, taken as a whole, reports: A handful of donors shared roughly 5% of their naive CD4 clonotypes.

V shed 1 base and J shed 0 bases, with 9 bases lying between them. Germline V gene data show CDR1 as SGDLS and CDR2 as YYNGEE. The CDR3 is made up of 15 amino acids. Adults of Caucasian background living in Nashville, Tennessee made up all donors. Regarding this clone: The antigen is not known.

This TCR was sampled from a man between 18 and 29 years old in good health. Some clones in this sample may be carry-over from other donors' samples. This chain links TRBV9 with TRBJ2-3; no definite D call. Material for sequencing was naive CD4+ T cells from PBMCs. Subset reported: CD45RA+ positively selected. CDR3 residues: CASSVSFPSTDTQYF. CDR3 DNA: TGTGCCAGCAGCGTAAGTTTCCCTAGCACAGATACGCAGTATTTT.